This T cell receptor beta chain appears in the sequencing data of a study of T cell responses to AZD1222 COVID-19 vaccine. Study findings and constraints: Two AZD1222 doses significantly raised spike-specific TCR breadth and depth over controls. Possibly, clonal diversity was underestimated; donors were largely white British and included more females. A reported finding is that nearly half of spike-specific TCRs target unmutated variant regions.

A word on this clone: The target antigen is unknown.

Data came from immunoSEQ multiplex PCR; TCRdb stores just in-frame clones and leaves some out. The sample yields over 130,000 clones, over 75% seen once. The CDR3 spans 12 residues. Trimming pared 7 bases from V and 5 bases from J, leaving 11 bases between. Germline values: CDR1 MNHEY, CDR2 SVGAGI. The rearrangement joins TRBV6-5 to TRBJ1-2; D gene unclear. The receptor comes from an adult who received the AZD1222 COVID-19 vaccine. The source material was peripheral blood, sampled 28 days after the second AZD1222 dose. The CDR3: CASNLKIYGYTF. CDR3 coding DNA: TGTGCCAGCAACCTAAAGATTTATGGCTACACCTTC.